This T cell receptor (beta chain) was observed in a study of regulatory T cells in long-lasting Graves disease (dated by TCRdb to about 2021). Turning to the overall study: Patients with newly diagnosed Graves' disease had been on antithyroid drugs for under 3 months. Persistent Graves' disease patients were compared with newly diagnosed Graves' disease patients by peripheral blood TCR sequencing and RNA sequencing. TCR sequencing covered some 13 persistent and some 20 newly diagnosed Graves' disease patients, approximately 33 samples in total. The study was conducted in China and was registered as a clinical trial.

The method behind the library was multiplex PCR. Sequencer: Illumina HiSeq 4000. CDR3 regions were amplified by Arm-PCR with iRepertoire HTBI primers to construct TCR beta libraries. Before sequencing, the PCR products underwent gel purification. In the paper's pipeline: Gene usage analysis of CDR3 amino acid clonotypes relied on the 62 TRBV and around 13 TRBJ segments identified across samples. COPE and FqMerger were used to merge the filtered high-quality paired reads into contigs. BLAST was used to align contigs to IMGT TRBV, TRBD and TRBJ reference genes, and CDR3 was defined according to IMGT. Clonotypes above 0.1% frequency were classified as highly expanded clones. Shannon entropy was used to measure repertoire diversity, and the Gini coefficient was used to measure V-J evenness. A clonotype was considered public if more than one individual shared it. TCRdb's own reprocessing of the public reads used fastp at Q25 and MiXCR and kept productive beta chains. Identical CDR3 protein sequences are pooled into one entry, listed with their most common genes and DNA. These V and J calls are TCRdb output, not the study's own analysis. The sample includes about 470,000 distinct CDR3 sequences, with under 20% observed a single time. Of the sample, approximately 12% falls within the top ten clones.

This clonotype was seen repeatedly, ten times or more. Its antigen remains unidentified. Base qualities are not at hand, and no much larger clone is one base apart. The paper as a whole reports these results and caveats: Peripheral blood alone was examined, since thyroid tissue, which constituted the primary lesion, could not be accessed. Lower TCR Shannon entropy and fewer highly expanded clones were observed in persistent Graves' disease patients than in newly diagnosed patients, which suggested clonal expansion. TRBV28, TRBJ1-2 and TRBJ2-5 were preferentially used in persistent disease, while TRBV20-1 and TRBJ2-1 were favored in newly diagnosed disease. The authors noted that the small sample size was a limitation that may lower accuracy. Sequencing and analysis were restricted to the TCR beta chain. Persistent patients shared more public clonotypes among themselves (over 2,500) than newly diagnosed patients did (over 900).

V has 5 bases trimmed and J has 1 base trimmed; junction bases matching no gene number 11. CDR1 and CDR2 were assigned from the germline V gene as MDHEN and SYDVKM. Reading from cysteine to phenylalanine, the CDR3 counts 17 amino acids. Here the CDR3 DNA is all that survives: 51 bases in frame from base 1. What this sample's time point label stands for: newly diagnosed GD, antithyroid drugs for less than 3 months. For both TCR sequencing and RNA sequencing, RNA was extracted from PBMCs in TRIzol. The diagnosis of Graves' disease followed American Thyroid Association guidelines. Patients for the study were recruited at an endocrinology department in Xi'an, China. Each patient gave 9 to 10 milliliters of peripheral blood, collected in an EDTA anticoagulant tube. PBMCs were isolated by Ficoll Paque Plus density gradient separation without further T cell sorting. An Agilent 2100 Bioanalyzer and agarose gel were used to assess RNA quality, and a NanoDrop 2000 was used to measure RNA concentration.

The sample was also reused in another study, on T cells in Graves' hyperthyroidism and ophthalmopathy. Drawing on the second study: Graves' hyperthyroidism was defined as stable when no progression to ophthalmopathy occurred over 18 months of follow-up. Hyperthyroidism patients were aged 18 to 65 years and newly diagnosed, with disease duration of less than 2 months. Patients with uncontrolled infections, other autoimmune diseases, pregnancy or lactation were excluded. Diagnoses relied on clinical symptoms, serum thyroxine and TRAb, thyroid ultrasound and orbital computed tomography. The first round of RT-PCR for the TCR CDR3 was performed with the HTBI primer set and the Qiagen OneStep RT-PCR kit. Blood samples also contained most of the expanded thyroid clonotypes (frequency above 0.001), which suggests that blood repertoires may reflect thyroid immune responses. A 13 V-J signature model separated ophthalmopathy from stable hyperthyroidism, with 87.88% sensitivity and roughly 84% specificity in cross-validation and 80%/75% in testing. During validation, the model predicted progression to ophthalmopathy a median of about 6.3 months ahead of onset, with roughly 65% sensitivity and 72% to 80% specificity. TCR V-J signatures able to tell the groups apart were searched for in a discovery cohort of 95 to 100 patients, of whom roughly 42 had Graves' ophthalmopathy and about 55 had stable Graves' hyperthyroidism. An independent validation cohort of under 20 hyperthyroidism patients and about 16 patients who later progressed to ophthalmopathy tested prospective prediction of ophthalmopathy. The 80 to 100 discovery patients were randomly divided into training and test sets at a 7:3 ratio. In addition, the study compared T-cell repertoires in thyroid tissue and in blood from roughly 6 Graves' hyperthyroidism patients. After sampling, hyperthyroidism patients received methimazole starting at 30 mg daily, and ophthalmopathy patients received high-dose intravenous methylprednisolone. Libraries were constructed in a second round of multiplex PCR, after which size selection and purification were carried out. Sequencing of the libraries was done on an Illumina HiSeq2000 using paired-end 100 bp reads. SOAPnuke was used to process the raw data, with reads discarded if the reads contained adapters or uncalled bases, had a mean Phred below 15, or lacked an exact constant-primer or identifier match. COPE v1.2.5 was used to merge the high-quality paired reads, and each unique nucleotide sequence was defined as a clonotype. MiTCR v1.1 was used to align the clonotypes against IMGT TRBV, TRBD and TRBJ reference segments. Only V-J combinations with frequency above 0.0001, covering 99% to 99.2% of repertoires, were analysed. A TCS score was defined as the ratio of F50 (clonal expansion) to E x V (chaos), with BLOSUM62-based TCRdist applied between CDR3 peptides within each V-J. Welch's t-statistics and random forest reduced 514 V-J features to 13, which were used in a naive Bayes classifier (R e1071). Sample size was not statistically predetermined, and investigators were not blinded to group allocation. TCR Vbeta CDR3 sequencing of 130 to 150 peripheral blood samples (under 45 ophthalmopathy, 75 or so hyperthyroidism and roughly 17 progressor patients) is reported in the paper.

In this chain, TRBV28 is recombined with TRBJ2-1; 7 bases in the junction line up with TRBD1. The TCR originated in a man in his forties with Graves disease. Donor details come from another sample of the same person, matched by shared clones. The source material was peripheral blood mononuclear cells (PBMCs), sampled at new diagnosis, from a patient treated with antithyroid drugs. This receptor carries the CDR3 CASSPFFRDSSYNEQFF. The bases are TGTGCCAGCAGTCCCTTTTTCCGGGACAGTTCCTACAATGAGCAGTTCTTC.